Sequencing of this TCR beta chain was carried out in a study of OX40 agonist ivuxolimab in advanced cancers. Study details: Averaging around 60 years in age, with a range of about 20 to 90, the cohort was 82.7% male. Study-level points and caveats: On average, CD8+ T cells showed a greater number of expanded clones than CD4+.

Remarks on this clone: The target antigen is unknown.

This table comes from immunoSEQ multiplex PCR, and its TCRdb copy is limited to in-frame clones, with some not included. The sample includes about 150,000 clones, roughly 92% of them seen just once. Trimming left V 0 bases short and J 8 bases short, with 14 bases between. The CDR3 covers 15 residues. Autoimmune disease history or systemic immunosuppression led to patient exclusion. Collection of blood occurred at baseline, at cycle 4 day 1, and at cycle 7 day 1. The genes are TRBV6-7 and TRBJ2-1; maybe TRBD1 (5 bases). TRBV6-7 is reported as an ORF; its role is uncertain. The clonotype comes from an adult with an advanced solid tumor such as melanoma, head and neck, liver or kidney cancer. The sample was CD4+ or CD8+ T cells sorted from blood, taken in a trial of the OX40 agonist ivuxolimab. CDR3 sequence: CASSYSGQGIDEQFF. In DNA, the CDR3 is TGTGCCAGCAGTTACTCGGGGCAGGGTATCGATGAGCAGTTCTTC.